These 17 T cell receptor beta chains share one sample of origin, sequenced in a study of blood T cells in healthy people across ages. Together with a sample-barcoded 5' primer, a J-beta primer mix was included in a second PCR lasting about 7 to 11 cycles. TCRdb processed the 5' RACE reads anew with MiXCR; each CDR3 protein has one entry. The sample has roughly 680,000 distinct CDR3 sequences, 45% to 60% seen once. Sequenced material: blood. These receptors were taken from a woman of 80 years or more in good health.

This clonotype was detected only a few times. This chain uses TRBV5-5 with TRBJ1-5; D remains ambiguous. Per the germline V gene, CDR1 is SGHKS and CDR2 is YYEKEE (reference sequence). V dropped 4 bases and J dropped 0 bases, with 8 bases sitting between them. This CDR3 spans 14 amino acids. The CDR3 nucleotides read TGTGCCAGCAGCGTGGTATATAGCAATCAGCCCCAGCATTTT. It yields the protein CASSVVYSNQPQHF.

Many counts were recorded for this clonotype. The rearrangement links TRBV20-1 to TRBJ2-7; a weak D match, TRBD1 (6 bases). Germline CDR1 is DFQATT and CDR2 is SNEGSKA (reference sequence). The CDR3 extends over 12 amino acids. Trimming stripped 6 bases from V and 2 bases from J, with 11 bases between. CDR3 coding DNA: TGCAGTGCCCAGGGGACAACCTACGAGCAGTACTTC. Translated, it gives CSAQGTTYEQYF.

This clonotype was found many times. The chain carries TRBV2 and TRBJ2-6, with D possibly TRBD1 on 5 matching bases. The CDR3 has 14 amino acids. CDR1 is SNHLY and CDR2 is FYNNEI in the germline V gene. Deletions cut 7 bases from V and 1 base from J, with 8 bases between. CDR3 sequence reads: CASNQGSGANVLTF. CDR3 DNA sequence: TGTGCCAGCAATCAGGGTTCTGGGGCCAACGTCCTGACTTTC.

The chain has TRBV4-2 and TRBJ2-7; D ambiguous. The CDR3 totals 16 residues. The V and J ends lost 1 base and 1 base respectively, with 14 bases between them. The germline V gene encodes CDR1 LGHNA and CDR2 YNFKEQ. The CDR3 protein is CASSQVGRPLSYEQYF. CDR3 coding DNA: TGTGCCAGCAGCCAAGTAGGCCGTCCGCTTTCCTACGAGCAGTACTTC.

This clonotype showed up just once. V and J are TRBV2 and TRBJ1-2, with D unclear. This CDR3 contains 13 residues. Germline CDR1 and CDR2: SNHLY and FYNNEI. V lost 4 bases and J lost 8, with 14 bases in between. The CDR3 DNA is TGTGCCAGCAGTGGAGCGGGGAGTGAAGGCTACACCTTC. It yields the protein CASSGAGSEGYTF.

Comment on this clonotype: A much more abundant neighbour one base away suggests this may be a read error. The chain has TRBV10-3 and TRBJ2-1; D is ambiguous. Germline V gene lookup returns CDR1 ENHRY and CDR2 SYGVKD. The CDR3 loop spans 15 amino acids. The chain's CDR3 is CAISDTDTVYNERFF. DNA of the CDR3: TGTGCCATCAGTGATACCGATACAGTTTACAATGAGCGGTTCTTC.

The chain combines TRBV4-3 with TRBJ1-4; TRBD1 is a possible D gene (6 bases). The CDR3 is 16 residues long. The germline CDR1 and CDR2 sequences are LGHNA and YSLEER. V lost 2 bases and J lost 5, with 15 bases in between. The CDR3 DNA reads as TGCGCCAGCAGCCAAAGCTCAGGGGCCCGAAATGAAAAACTGTTTTTT. Protein product: CASSQSSGARNEKLFF.

A note on this clonotype: A much larger clone lies a single base off, so this may be a read error. The chain employs TRBV11-2 and TRBJ2-7, with a possible D match to TRBD1 (5 bases). The CDR3 covers 15 residues. The V gene's germline CDR1 is SGHAT and CDR2 FQNNGV. The V gene lost 1 base and the J gene lost 7 bases, with 17 bases spanning the gap. CDR3 DNA: TGTGCCAGCAGCTTAGGGCAGCCTGGGGCTAATGAGCAGTACTTC. This translates into CASSLGQPGANEQYF.

This clonotype was found many times. The chain employs TRBV29-1 and TRBJ1-2, with 8 bases lining up with TRBD1. There are 13 residues in the CDR3. CDR1 and CDR2 from the germline V gene are SQVTM and ANQGSEA. Germline trimming cut 4 bases from V and 7 bases from J; bases unmatched to any gene: 8. This CDR3 reads CSVVVTGVRGYTF. The DNA for the CDR3 is TGCAGCGTTGTTGTGACAGGGGTCCGTGGCTACACCTTC. The variable domain in full, completed from reference TRBV29-1 and TRBJ1-2, reads SAVISQKPSRDICQRGTSLTIQCQVDSQVTMMFWYRQQPGQSLTLIATANQGSEATYESGFVIDKFPISRPNLTFSTLTVSNMSPEDSSIYLCSVVVTGVRGYTFGSGTRLTVV.

This clonotype was seen a single time. The chain has TRBV2 and TRBJ2-1; the D is unclear. The end of the DNA aligns better with TRBJ2-7, so the J call may be wrong. Germline CDR1 and CDR2: SNHLY and FYNNEI. The CDR3 sequence is 14 residues long. CDR3 in DNA: TGTGCCAGCGGACGGTTTGGATCCTACAATGAGCAGTACTTC. This gives the protein CASGRFGSYNEQYF.

This clonotype showed up just a few times. V gene TRBV5-1 combines with J gene TRBJ2-5; D is unresolved. The CDR3 has 15 amino acids. The V end lost 2 bases, the J end lost 5 bases, and 16 bases lay between the germline ends. The V gene's germline CDR1 is SGHRS and CDR2 YFSETQ. The DNA for the CDR3 is TGCGCCAGCAGCTTATCCGGGTTACCGACCGAGACCCAGTACTTC. This encodes CASSLSGLPTETQYF.

The chain carries TRBV6-2 or TRBV6-3 and TRBJ2-1; D is perhaps TRBD1 (5 bases). The V end was cut by 6 bases, the J end by 2 bases, with 14 bases between. Germline CDR1 MNHEY, CDR2 SVGEGT. CDR3 size: 15 residues. This CDR3 reads CASRTLQVTYNEQFF. The CDR3 DNA is TGTGCCAGCAGGACCCTACAGGTTACCTACAATGAGCAGTTCTTC.

This clonotype appeared many times. This chain joins TRBV4-2 and TRBJ2-3, with D unresolved. Per germline, CDR1 LGHNA and CDR2 YNFKEQ. The germline V and J ends were trimmed by 4 bases and 1 base, with 12 bases remaining between them. CDR3 length: 15 amino acids. The CDR3, as DNA: TGTGCCAGCAGCCCTCCGGTGGGCCGCACAGATACGCAGTATTTT. Translated: CASSPPVGRTDTQYF.

This clonotype was counted at least ten times. This rearrangement joins TRBV3-1 to TRBJ2-1, with D unresolved. CDR3 length: 14 residues. Trimming shortened V by 5 bases and J by 7 bases, and 15 bases separated the two germline ends. CDR1 LGHDT and CDR2 YNNKEL come from the germline V gene (reference sequence). Here the CDR3 reads CASSWILAGNEQFF. DNA for the CDR3: TGTGCCAGCAGCTGGATATTAGCAGGAAATGAGCAGTTCTTC.

This rearrangement joins TRBV5-1 to TRBJ1-1, with D possibly TRBD1 on 6 matching bases. Trimming cost V 4 bases and J 10 bases, with 14 bases left between them. CDR1 and CDR2 from the germline V gene are SGHRS and YFSETQ. This CDR3 spans 12 amino acids. CDR3 sequence: CASSLEGRGAFF. As DNA, the CDR3 is TGCGCCAGCAGCCTGGAGGGCAGGGGAGCTTTCTTT.

The sample holds a few counts of this clonotype. The J gene is TRBJ2-2, the V gene TRBV7-3; D call uncertain. The CDR3 runs to 14 residues. Deletions cut 2 bases from V and 5 bases from J, with 9 bases between. Germline V CDR1 and CDR2: SGHTA, FQGTGA. The CDR3 DNA reads TGTGCCAGCAGCTTATCGGACGGAACCGGGGAGCTGTTTTTT. Translation gives CASSLSDGTGELFF.

This chain joins TRBV20-1 and TRBJ2-5; D ambiguous. The V end lost 3 bases, the J end lost 5 bases, and 10 bases lay between the germline ends. In germline, CDR1 is DFQATT, CDR2 SNEGSKA (reference sequence). The CDR3 totals 12 residues. The DNA of the CDR3 is TGCAGTGCTAGGTACTTGGAGGAGACCCAGTACTTC. Translation gives CSARYLEETQYF.